The TCR beta chain under discussion was sequenced for a study of T cell responses to AZD1222 COVID-19 vaccine. General study findings and limits: Following two doses of AZD1222, Spike-specific TCR breadth and depth rose. Recipients of AZD1222 seropositive at baseline numbered only 6 or 7. All repertoire sampling was performed exclusively after the peak T cell response. Reportedly, close to half of spike-specific TCRs are directed against unmutated variant regions.

Only in-frame clones appear in the TCRdb table, and some are missing; sequencing was by immunoSEQ multiplex PCR. The data contain 110,000 or so clones, around 90% of them singletons. The CDR3 runs 15 residues. CDR1 is PRHDT, CDR2 FYEKMQ, per germline (reference sequence). Trimming took off 5 bases at V and 5 bases at J, with 18 bases between the two ends. On this clone: Its antigen is unknown.

The genes are TRBV13 and TRBJ1-1; D possibly corresponds to TRBD1 (6 bases). This sequence was found in an adult in good health. The input for sequencing was peripheral blood, taken on day 0 of MenACWY control vaccination. The CDR3 spells CASSPIQGTGTEAFF. CDR3 in DNA: TGTGCCAGCAGCCCAATACAGGGAACGGGGACTGAAGCTTTCTTT.